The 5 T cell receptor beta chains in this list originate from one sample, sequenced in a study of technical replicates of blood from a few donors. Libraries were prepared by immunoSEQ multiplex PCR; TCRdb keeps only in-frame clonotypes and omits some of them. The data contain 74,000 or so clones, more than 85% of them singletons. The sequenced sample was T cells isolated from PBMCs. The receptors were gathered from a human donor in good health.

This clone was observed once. CDR3 in amino acids: CASTLGAGLKTQYF. The CDR3 region has the DNA TGTGCCAGCACCCTCGGAGCAGGGCTAAAGACCCAGTACTTC. This chain uses TRBV11-2 with TRBJ2-5; D may be TRBD1 (5 bases). Germline assignment: CDR1 SGHAT and CDR2 FQNNGV. This CDR3 has 14 residues. Deletions cut 7 bases from V and 6 bases from J, with 18 bases between.

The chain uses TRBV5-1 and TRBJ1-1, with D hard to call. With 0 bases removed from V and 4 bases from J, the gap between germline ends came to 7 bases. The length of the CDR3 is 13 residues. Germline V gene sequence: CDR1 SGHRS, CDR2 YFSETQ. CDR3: CASSLEPGTEAFF. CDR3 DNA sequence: TGCGCCAGCAGCTTGGAACCCGGCACTGAAGCTTTCTTT.

The CDR3 spells CAWRAGATHEQYF. CDR3 DNA sequence: TGTGCCTGGAGGGCGGGAGCAACCCACGAGCAGTACTTC. This chain links TRBV30 with TRBJ2-7, with TRBD2 identical over 7 bases. Looked up from germline, CDR1 is GTSNPN and CDR2 is SVGIG (reference sequence). The V segment lost 3 bases and the J segment 5 bases; nucleotides outside the gene matches: 7. CDR3 length: 13 residues.

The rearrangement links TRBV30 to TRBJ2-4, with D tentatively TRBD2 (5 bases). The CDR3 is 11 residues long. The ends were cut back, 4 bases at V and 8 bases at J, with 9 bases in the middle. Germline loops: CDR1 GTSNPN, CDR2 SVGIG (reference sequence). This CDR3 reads CAWMTTHIQYF. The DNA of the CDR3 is TGTGCCTGGATGACTACTCACATTCAGTACTTC.

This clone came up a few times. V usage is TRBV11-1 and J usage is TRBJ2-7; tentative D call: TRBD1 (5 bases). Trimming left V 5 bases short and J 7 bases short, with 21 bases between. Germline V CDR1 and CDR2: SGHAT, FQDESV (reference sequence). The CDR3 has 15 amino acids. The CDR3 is CASSPMHRLAEEQYF. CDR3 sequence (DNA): TGTGCCAGCAGCCCCATGCACAGGCTGGCTGAGGAGCAGTACTTC.